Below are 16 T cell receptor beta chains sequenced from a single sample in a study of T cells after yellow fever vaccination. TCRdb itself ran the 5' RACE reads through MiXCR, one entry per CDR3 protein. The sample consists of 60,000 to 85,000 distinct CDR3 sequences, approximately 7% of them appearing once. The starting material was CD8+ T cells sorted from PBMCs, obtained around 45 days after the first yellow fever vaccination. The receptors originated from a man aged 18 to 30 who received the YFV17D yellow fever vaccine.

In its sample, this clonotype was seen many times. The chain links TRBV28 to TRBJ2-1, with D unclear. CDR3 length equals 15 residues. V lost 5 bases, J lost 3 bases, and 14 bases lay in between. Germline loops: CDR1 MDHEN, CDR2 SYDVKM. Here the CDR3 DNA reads TGTGCCAGCAGTCTATCAGTTGTCAGCTACAATGAGCAGTTCTTC. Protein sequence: CASSLSVVSYNEQFF. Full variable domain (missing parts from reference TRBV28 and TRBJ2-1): DVKVTQSSRYLVKRTGEKVFLECVQDMDHENMFWYRQDPGLGLRLIYFSYDVKMKEKGDIPEGYSVSREKKERFSLILESASTNQTSMYLCASSLSVVSYNEQFFGPGTRLTVL.

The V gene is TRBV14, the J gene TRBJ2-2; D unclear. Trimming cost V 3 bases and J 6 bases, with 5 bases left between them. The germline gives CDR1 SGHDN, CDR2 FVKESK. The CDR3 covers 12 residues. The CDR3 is CASSHLAGELFF. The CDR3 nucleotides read TGTGCCAGCAGCCATTTAGCCGGGGAGCTGTTTTTT.

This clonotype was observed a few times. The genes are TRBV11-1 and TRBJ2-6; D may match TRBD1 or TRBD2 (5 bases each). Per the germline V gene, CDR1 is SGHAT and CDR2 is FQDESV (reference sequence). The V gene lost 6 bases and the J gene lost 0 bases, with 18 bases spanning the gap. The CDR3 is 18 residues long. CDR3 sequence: CASRHRTGASSGANVLTF. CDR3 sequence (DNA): TGTGCCAGCAGACACCGAACCGGGGCGAGCTCTGGGGCCAACGTCCTGACTTTC. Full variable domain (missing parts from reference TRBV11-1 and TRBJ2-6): EAEVAQSPRYKITEKSQAVAFWCDPISGHATLYWYRQILGQGPELLVQFQDESVVDDSQLPKDRFSAERLKGVDSTLKIQPAELGDSAMYLCASRHRTGASSGANVLTFGAGSRLTVL.

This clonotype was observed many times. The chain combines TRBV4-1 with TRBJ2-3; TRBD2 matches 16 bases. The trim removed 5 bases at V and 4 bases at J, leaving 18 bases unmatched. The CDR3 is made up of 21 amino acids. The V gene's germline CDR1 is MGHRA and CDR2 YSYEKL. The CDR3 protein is CASSGHRPGTSGGAWADTQYF. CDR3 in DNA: TGCGCCAGCAGCGGTCACCGACCCGGGACTAGCGGGGGGGCCTGGGCAGATACGCAGTATTTT.

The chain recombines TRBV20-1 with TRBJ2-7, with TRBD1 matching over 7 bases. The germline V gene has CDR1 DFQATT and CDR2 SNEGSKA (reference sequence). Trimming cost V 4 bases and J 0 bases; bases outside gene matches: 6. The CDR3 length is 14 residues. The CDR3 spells CSATSDRSSYEQYV. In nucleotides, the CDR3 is TGCAGTGCTACTTCGGACAGGAGCTCCTACGAGCAGTACGTC.

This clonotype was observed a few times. The CDR3 nucleotides are TGCGCCAGCAGCCCCCCAATGACAGGGGGCCCCGGGGAGCTGTTTTTT. Its translation is CASSPPMTGGPGELFF. The chain combines TRBV5-1 with TRBJ2-2; 10 nucleotides agree with TRBD1. V shed 4 bases, J shed 6 bases, and the junction held 9 bases outside the gene matches. CDR3 length: 16 amino acids. Germline CDR1 is SGHRS and CDR2 is YFSETQ.

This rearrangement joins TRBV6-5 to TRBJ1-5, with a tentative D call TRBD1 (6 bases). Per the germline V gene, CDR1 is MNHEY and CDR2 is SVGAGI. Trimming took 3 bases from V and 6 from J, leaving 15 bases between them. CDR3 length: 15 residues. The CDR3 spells CASSYGGGHSQPQHF. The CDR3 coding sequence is TGTGCCAGCAGTTATGGGGGGGGGCATAGTCAGCCCCAGCATTTT.

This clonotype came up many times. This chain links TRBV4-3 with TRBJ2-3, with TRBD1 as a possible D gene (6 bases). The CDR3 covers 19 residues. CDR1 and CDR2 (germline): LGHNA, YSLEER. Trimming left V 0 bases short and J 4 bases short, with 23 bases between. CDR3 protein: CASSQDFISLAGVADTQYF. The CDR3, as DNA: TGCGCCAGCAGCCAAGATTTCATCAGTCTGGCAGGGGTCGCAGATACGCAGTATTTT.

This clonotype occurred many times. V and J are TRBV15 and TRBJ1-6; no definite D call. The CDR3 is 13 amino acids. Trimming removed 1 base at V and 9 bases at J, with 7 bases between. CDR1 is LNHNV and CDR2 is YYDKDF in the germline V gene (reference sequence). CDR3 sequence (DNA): TGTGCCACCAGCAGAGTAGTTTTTTCACCCCTCCACTTT. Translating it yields CATSRVVFSPLHF.

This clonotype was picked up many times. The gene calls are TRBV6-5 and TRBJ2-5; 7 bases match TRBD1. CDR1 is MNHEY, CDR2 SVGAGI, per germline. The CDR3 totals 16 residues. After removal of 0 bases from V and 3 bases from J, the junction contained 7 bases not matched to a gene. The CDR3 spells CASSYSTETGKETQYF. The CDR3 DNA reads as TGTGCCAGCAGTTACTCGACGGAGACAGGGAAAGAGACCCAGTACTTC.

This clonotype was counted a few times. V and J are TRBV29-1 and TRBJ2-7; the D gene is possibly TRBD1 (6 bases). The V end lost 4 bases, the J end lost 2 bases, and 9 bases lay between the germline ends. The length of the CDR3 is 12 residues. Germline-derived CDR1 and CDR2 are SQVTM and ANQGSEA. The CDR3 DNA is TGCAGCGTTGGACAGGCAACCTACGAGCAGTACTTC. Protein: CSVGQATYEQYF.

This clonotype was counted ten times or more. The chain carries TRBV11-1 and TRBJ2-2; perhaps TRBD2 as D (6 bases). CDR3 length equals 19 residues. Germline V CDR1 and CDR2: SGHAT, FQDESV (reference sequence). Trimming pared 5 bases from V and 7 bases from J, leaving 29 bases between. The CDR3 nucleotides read TGTGCCAGCAGCCCCAGCGAGGGACTGACCTACGGACTGGGCGGGGAGCTGTTTTTT. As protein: CASSPSEGLTYGLGGELFF. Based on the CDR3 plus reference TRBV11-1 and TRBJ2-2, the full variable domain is EAEVAQSPRYKITEKSQAVAFWCDPISGHATLYWYRQILGQGPELLVQFQDESVVDDSQLPKDRFSAERLKGVDSTLKIQPAELGDSAMYLCASSPSEGLTYGLGGELFFGEGSRLTVL.

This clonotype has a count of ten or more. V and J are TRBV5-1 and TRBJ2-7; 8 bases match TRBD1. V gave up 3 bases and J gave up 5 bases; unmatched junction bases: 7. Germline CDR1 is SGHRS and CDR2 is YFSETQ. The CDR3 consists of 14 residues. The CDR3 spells CASSSGQGNHEQYF. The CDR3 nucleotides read TGCGCCAGCAGCTCCGGACAGGGCAACCACGAGCAGTACTTC.

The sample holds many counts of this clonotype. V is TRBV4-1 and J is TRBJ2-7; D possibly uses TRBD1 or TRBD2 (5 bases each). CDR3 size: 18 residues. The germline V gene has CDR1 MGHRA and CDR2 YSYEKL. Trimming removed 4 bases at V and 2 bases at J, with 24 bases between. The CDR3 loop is CASSLSAGPYRYTYEQYV. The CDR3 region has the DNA TGCGCCAGCAGCCTCTCCGCGGGTCCTTACAGGTACACCTACGAGCAGTACGTC.

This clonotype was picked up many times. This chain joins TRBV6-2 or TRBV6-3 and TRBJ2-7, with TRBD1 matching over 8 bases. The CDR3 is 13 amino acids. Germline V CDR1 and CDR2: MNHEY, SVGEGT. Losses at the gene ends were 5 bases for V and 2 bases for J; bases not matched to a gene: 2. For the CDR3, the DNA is TGTGCCAGCAGTCACAGGGGGACCTACGAGCAGTACGTC. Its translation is CASSHRGTYEQYV.

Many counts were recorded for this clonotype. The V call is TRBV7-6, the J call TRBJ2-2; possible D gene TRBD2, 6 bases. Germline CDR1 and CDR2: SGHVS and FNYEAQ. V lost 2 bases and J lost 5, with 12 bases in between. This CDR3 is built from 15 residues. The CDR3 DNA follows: TGTGCCAGCAGCTTAAGCAGGAGGGTTACCGGGGAGCTGTTTTTT. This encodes CASSLSRRVTGELFF. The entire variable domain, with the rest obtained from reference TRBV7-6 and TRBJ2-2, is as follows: GAGVSQSPRYKVTKRGQDVALRCDPISGHVSLYWYRQALGQGPEFLTYFNYEAQQDKSGLPNDRFSAERPEGSISTLTIQRTEQRDSAMYRCASSLSRRVTGELFFGEGSRLTVL.